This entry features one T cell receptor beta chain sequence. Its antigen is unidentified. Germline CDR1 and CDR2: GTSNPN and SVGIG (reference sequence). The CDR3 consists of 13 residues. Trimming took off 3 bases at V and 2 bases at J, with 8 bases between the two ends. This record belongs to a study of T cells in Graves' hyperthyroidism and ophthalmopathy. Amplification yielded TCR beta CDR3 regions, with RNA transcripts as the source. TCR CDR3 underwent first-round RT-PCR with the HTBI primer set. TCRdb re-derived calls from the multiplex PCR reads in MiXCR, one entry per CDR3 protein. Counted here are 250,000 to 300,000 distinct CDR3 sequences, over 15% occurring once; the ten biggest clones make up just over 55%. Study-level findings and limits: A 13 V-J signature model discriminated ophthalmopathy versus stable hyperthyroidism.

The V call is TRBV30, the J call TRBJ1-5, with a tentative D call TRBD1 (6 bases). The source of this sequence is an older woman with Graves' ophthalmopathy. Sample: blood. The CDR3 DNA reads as TGTGCCTGGAGCCCAGGGGGCAATCAGCCCCAGCATTTT. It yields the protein CAWSPGGNQPQHF.